The 5 T cell receptor beta chains reported below all come from one sample, sequenced in a study of T cell responses to AZD1222 COVID-19 vaccine (dated by TCRdb to the early 2020s). The time point label for this specimen denotes: about 28 days (+/-7) after the second vaccine dose. Library preparation used the immunoSEQ multiplex PCR assay. The immuneACCESS repertoire file appears here via TCRdb, limited to in-frame rearrangements. These files lack a portion of the clones; in checked studies, under half of the deficit traces to unresolved V genes, and the cause of the others is not known. This sample has 180,000 or so clones in its table, and about 89% of those were observed once. The ten largest account for 1.5% to 2% of the sample. Sample: peripheral blood, taken 28 days after the second AZD1222 dose. Receptors were obtained from an adult who received the AZD1222 COVID-19 vaccine.

The V and J genes are TRBV24-1 and TRBJ2-7, with 7 positions matching TRBD2. V lost 2 bases and J lost 3; bases outside the gene matches: 27. CDR3 size: 22 residues. The germline V gene encodes CDR1 KGHDR and CDR2 SFDVKD. The DNA of the CDR3 is TGTGCCACCAGTGATTCGACGTATACCAACAGGCTTCGATGTGGGGGGGTCTACGAGCAGTACTTC. It yields the protein CATSDSTYTNRLRCGGVYEQYF.

V gene TRBV4-2 combines with J gene TRBJ2-3; TRBD2 matches at 14 bases. The germline gives CDR1 LGHNA, CDR2 YNFKEQ. CDR3 size: 19 residues. Trimming cost V 0 bases and J 5 bases; bases outside gene matches: 10. The CDR3 here is CASSQEAQTSGGARDTQYF. CDR3 DNA sequence: TGTGCCAGCAGCCAAGAGGCACAGACTAGCGGGGGGGCACGAGATACGCAGTATTTT.

The gene calls are TRBV6-2 or TRBV6-3 and TRBJ1-1; D is possibly TRBD1 (5 bases). The germline V and J ends were trimmed by 4 bases and 7 bases, with 16 bases remaining between them. The germline gives CDR1 MNHEY, CDR2 SVGEGT. The CDR3 is 14 residues long. The CDR3 sequence: CASSLIGVGIEAFF. The CDR3 nucleotides are TGTGCCAGCAGTTTGATAGGGGTTGGAATTGAAGCTTTCTTT.

This clone was seen only once. The chain couples TRBV6-5 to TRBJ1-2; possible D gene TRBD1, 5 bases. Looked up from germline, CDR1 is MNHEY and CDR2 is SVGAGI. Trimming shortened V by 2 bases and J by 6 bases, and 13 bases separated the two germline ends. The CDR3 covers 14 residues. CDR3 residues: CASSYGATVDGYTF. The CDR3 nucleotides are TGTGCCAGCAGTTACGGGGCGACAGTGGATGGCTACACCTTC.

The genes are TRBV18 and TRBJ2-6; TRBD1 agrees at 8 bases. CDR3 length: 16 amino acids. CDR1 and CDR2 from the germline V gene are KGHSH and LQKENI. J was trimmed by 2 bases and V by 3 bases; bases with no gene match: 3. The CDR3 nucleotides read TGTGCCAGCTCACCGGCAGGGGGCGCTGGGGCCAACGTCCTGACTTTC. Its protein product is CASSPAGGAGANVLTF.